This T cell receptor beta chain was obtained from a study of identical twins (TCRdb year 2016). Regarding the complete study: The study deep-sequenced TCR alpha and beta repertoires from monozygotic twins, unrelated adults of various ages and cord blood to test whether fetal clonotypes persist. To rule out contamination, replicate twin experiments were performed at different times with different library preparation protocols.

Every donor was a healthy Caucasian. Three pairs of female monozygotic twins, all aged about 18 to 30 years, made up the twin cohort. RNA for TCR libraries was isolated from peripheral blood mononuclear cells. This clonotype was detected many times. It has no known antigen specificity. Per-base qualities were not stored, and no clone one base away is much larger. Library method: 5' RACE. Sequencing was performed on an Illumina HiSeq 2000. A universal primer binding site was introduced by template switching, and a unique molecular identifier was present in the final cDNA, enabling accurate counting of TCR cDNA molecules. First-strand cDNA for TCR alpha and beta chains was synthesized from specific primers in the conserved constant-segment region. Each cDNA library was double barcoded, with a SMART-Mk sample barcode plus Illumina barcodes, to control for contamination. TruSeq adapter sequences, together with Illumina sample barcodes, were added in two successive PCR steps. The TCR alpha and beta cDNA libraries were sequenced on the Illumina HiSeq platform using custom primers. Per the original workflow: MiGEC processed the raw reads to extract unique molecular identifiers, while MiXCR was used to determine the CDR3 positions. For each individual, recombination models were inferred using an EM algorithm with the repgenHMM and IGoR tools. The analysis of shared clonotypes was done with the tcR package in R, with sharing normalized by the product of cloneset sizes. To study raw recombination without the effects of thymic and clonal selection, out-of-frame nonproductive sequences were analyzed. TCRdb reran the public reads through fastp at Q25 and MiXCR, keeping productive beta chains. Records with the same CDR3 protein are collapsed into one entry carrying the most frequent genes and DNA. The V and J calls shown here were made by TCRdb, not taken from the authors' results. The sample table holds around 570,000 distinct CDR3 sequences, of which approximately 10% were seen once. Together, the top ten hold under 3.5% of the sample.

What the work shows at the level of the full study, not this receptor alone: Because the same donors could not be followed over many years, the conclusions depended on cross-sectional statistical analysis. Compared with coincidental sharing between unrelated individuals, an excess of low generation-probability sequences was observed among out-of-frame TCR alpha sequences shared between twins. In beta out-of-frame sequences, excess twin sharing was weaker, because having fewer shared sequences lowered the signal-to-noise ratio. Invariant T cells such as MAIT and iNKT could partly confound zero-insertion analyses, though diverse VJ usage argued against this for most clonotypes. In monozygotic twins, out-of-frame TCR alpha sharing was systematically underestimated by recombination models, although the models agreed with sharing between unrelated individuals. Fewer insertions were carried by abundant cord blood beta clonotypes, a similar but weaker trend appeared in young adult naive repertoires, and no such trend appeared in memory repertoires.

The V and J ends are trimmed by 5 bases and 3 bases, leaving 10 bases between them. There are 13 amino acids in the CDR3, from cysteine to phenylalanine inclusive. Just the 39-base CDR3 DNA is kept, in frame starting at base 1. As encoded in the germline V gene, CDR1 is ENHRY while CDR2 is SYGVKD. These data also featured in a second study, about yellow fever vaccine responses in identical twins. That second publication adds: According to the authors, the vaccine-induced T cell response in identical twins seemed to be partly convergent and partly specific to each individual. The study precisely tracked vaccine-responding T cell clones in identical twins.

Sequencing used PBMCs. Recombination connected TRBV10-3 to TRBJ2-5; the D call is possibly TRBD1 or TRBD2, each sharing 5 bases. The receptor comes from a woman aged 18-35 years in good health. In nucleotides, the sequence is TGTGCCATCAGTTGGGGGTTTAAAGAGACCCAGTACTTC. This is translated as CAISWGFKETQYF.